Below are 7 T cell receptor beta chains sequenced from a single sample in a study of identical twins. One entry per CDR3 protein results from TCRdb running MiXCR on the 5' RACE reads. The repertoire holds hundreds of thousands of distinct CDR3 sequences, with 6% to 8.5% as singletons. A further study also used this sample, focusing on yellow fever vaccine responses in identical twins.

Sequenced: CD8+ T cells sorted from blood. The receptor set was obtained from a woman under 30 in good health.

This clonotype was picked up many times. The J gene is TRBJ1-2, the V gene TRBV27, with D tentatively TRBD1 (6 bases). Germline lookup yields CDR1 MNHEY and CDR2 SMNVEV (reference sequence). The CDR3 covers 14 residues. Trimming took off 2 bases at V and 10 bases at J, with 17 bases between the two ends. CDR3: CASSLSTGNLIYTF. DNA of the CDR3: TGTGCCAGCAGTTTAAGTACAGGGAATTTAATCTACACCTTC.

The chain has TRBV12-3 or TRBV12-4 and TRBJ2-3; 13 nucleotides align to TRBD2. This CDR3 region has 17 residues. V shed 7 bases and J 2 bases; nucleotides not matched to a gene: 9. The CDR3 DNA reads TGTGCCAGCATCCCTGGGGGACTAGCGGGATACACAGATACGCAGTATTTT. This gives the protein CASIPGGLAGYTDTQYF.

CDR3 in amino acids: CASSELGGSSWNKYGYTF. The CDR3 region has the DNA TGCGCCAGCAGTGAGCTAGGCGGCTCCTCTTGGAACAAATATGGCTACACCTTC. The chain has TRBV10-2 and TRBJ1-2; D is uncertain. Trimming stripped 2 bases from V and 5 bases from J, with 24 bases between. This CDR3 has 18 amino acids. Germline V lookup: CDR1 WSHSY, CDR2 SAAADI.

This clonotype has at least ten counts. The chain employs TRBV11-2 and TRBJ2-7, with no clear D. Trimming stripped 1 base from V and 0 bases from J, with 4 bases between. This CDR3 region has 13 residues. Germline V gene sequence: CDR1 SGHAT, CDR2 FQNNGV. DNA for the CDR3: TGTGCCAGCAGCTTAGTAAACTCCTACGAGCAGTACGTC. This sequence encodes CASSLVNSYEQYV.

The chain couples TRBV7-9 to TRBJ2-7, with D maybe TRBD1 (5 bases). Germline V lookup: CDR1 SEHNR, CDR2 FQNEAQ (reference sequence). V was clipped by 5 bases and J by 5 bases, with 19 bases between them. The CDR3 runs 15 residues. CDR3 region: CASSLEGVFMDEQYF. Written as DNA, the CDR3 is TGTGCCAGCAGCCTTGAAGGGGTCTTCATGGACGAGCAGTACTTC.

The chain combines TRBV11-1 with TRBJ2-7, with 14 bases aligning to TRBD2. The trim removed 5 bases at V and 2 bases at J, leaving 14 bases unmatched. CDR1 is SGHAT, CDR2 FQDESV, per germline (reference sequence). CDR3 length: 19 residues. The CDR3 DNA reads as TGTGCCAGCAGCCCAACGTCGCCCGGGACTAGCGGGAGACCCTACGAGCAGTACTTC. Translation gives CASSPTSPGTSGRPYEQYF. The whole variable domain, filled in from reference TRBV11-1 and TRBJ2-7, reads EAEVAQSPRYKITEKSQAVAFWCDPISGHATLYWYRQILGQGPELLVQFQDESVVDDSQLPKDRFSAERLKGVDSTLKIQPAELGDSAMYLCASSPTSPGTSGRPYEQYFGPGTRLTVT.

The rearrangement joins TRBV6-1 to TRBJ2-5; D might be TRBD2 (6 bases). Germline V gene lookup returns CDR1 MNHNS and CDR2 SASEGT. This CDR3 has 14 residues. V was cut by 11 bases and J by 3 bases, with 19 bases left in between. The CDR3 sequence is CASTTRDFEETQYF. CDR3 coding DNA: TGTGCCTCAACGACGCGGGACTTCGAAGAGACCCAGTACTTC.